This T cell receptor beta chain was observed in a study of shared clonotypes between healthy human individuals. Overall study results and limits: Few donors restricted represented genetic and exposure-history diversity. With several donors compared, roughly 5% of naive CD4 clonotypes were shared. The rarefaction results pointed to incomplete sorted-subset sequencing despite large depth. The authors sampled blood alone, and tissue repertoires likely differ.

Profiling relied on immunoSEQ multiplex PCR, and the TCRdb table lists in-frame clones only, not all of them. The sample includes 1 million to 1.3 million clones, around 78% of them seen just once. Trimming stripped 5 bases from V and 5 bases from J, with 15 bases between. This CDR3 is built from 14 residues. Germline V gene data show CDR1 as SGHAT and CDR2 as FQNNGV. Remarks on this clone: Antigen unknown.

The specimen was memory CD4+ T cells from PBMCs. Subset denoted: CD45RA-negative fraction. The TCR comes from a man aged 18 to 29 in good health. Some clones in this sample may be carry-over from other donors' samples. The gene calls are TRBV11-2 and TRBJ1-1, with a possible D match to TRBD1 (5 bases). The CDR3 region has the DNA TGTGCCAGCAGCGACGGGGCGGCGCGGACTGAAGCTTTCTTT. Its protein product is CASSDGAARTEAFF.